These 29 T cell receptor beta chains were sequenced from one sample in a study of T-cell memory formation after mild COVID-19. One entry per CDR3 protein, called by TCRdb with MiXCR from the 5' RACE reads. Seen here are a few hundred thousand distinct CDR3 sequences, over 20% observed once, and the top ten hold around 12%. The material sequenced was PBMCs or a T cell subset sorted from them (not recorded which). The receptors derive from an adult woman who had mild COVID-19 (a few samples of this study predate the infection). Cell type and time point are not known.

This clonotype was observed at least ten times. This chain joins TRBV30 and TRBJ2-1; no definite D call. V lost 0 bases, J lost 4 bases, and 19 bases lay in between. The germline V gene has CDR1 GTSNPN and CDR2 SVGIG (reference sequence). CDR3 length: 17 amino acids. DNA for the CDR3: TGTGCCTGGAGTGTACCCTTTCGGCCGGCCGTTTACAATGAGCAGTTCTTC. This translates into CAWSVPFRPAVYNEQFF.

This clonotype was observed a handful of times. The rearrangement uses TRBV6-2 or TRBV6-3 and TRBJ2-7; 8 positions match TRBD2. This CDR3 is 16 amino acids long. V shed 6 bases and J 0 bases; nucleotides not matched to a gene: 10. Germline loops: CDR1 MNHEY, CDR2 SVGEGT. DNA for the CDR3: TGTGCCAGCAGAGAGCAACTAGCGGCCAACTCCTACGAGCAGTACTTC. Encoded protein: CASREQLAANSYEQYF.

The chain is built from TRBV12-3 or TRBV12-4 and TRBJ1-1; D ambiguous. The CDR3 is 14 residues long. Trimming took off 1 base at V and 5 bases at J, with 11 bases between the two ends. The CDR3 here is CASSLGAGRTEAFF. The CDR3 DNA reads as TGTGCCAGCAGTTTAGGGGCTGGTAGGACTGAAGCTTTCTTT.

This sequence joins TRBV27 and TRBJ1-1; D unclear. This CDR3 is built from 13 residues. Germline assignment: CDR1 MNHEY and CDR2 SMNVEV (reference sequence). Trimming pared 6 bases from V and 6 bases from J, leaving 14 bases between. This CDR3 is CASSLRVLAEAFF. The DNA of the CDR3 is TGTGCCAGCAGCCTGAGGGTGTTGGCTGAAGCTTTCTTT.

This clonotype was picked up a small number of times. V and J are TRBV7-8 and TRBJ2-6; possibly TRBD1 or TRBD2 for D (6 bases each). Germline loops: CDR1 SGHVS, CDR2 FQNEAQ. Between the trimmed V and J ends, which lost 4 bases and 2 bases, there was a span of 12 bases. CDR3 length: 16 residues. The CDR3 DNA is TGTGCCAGCAGCTCAGTGGGGGGCGCTGGGGCCAACGTCCTGACTTTC. Translation: CASSSVGGAGANVLTF. Based on the CDR3 plus reference TRBV7-8 and TRBJ2-6, the full variable domain is GAGVSQSPRYKVAKRGQDVALRCDPISGHVSLFWYQQALGQGPEFLTYFQNEAQLDKSGLPSDRFFAERPEGSVSTLKIQRTQQEDSAVYLCASSSVGGAGANVLTFGAGSRLTVL.

The table lists this clonotype with a few counts. The chain uses TRBV4-1 and TRBJ2-7; D is possibly TRBD2 (5 bases). In germline, CDR1 is MGHRA, CDR2 YSYEKL. The V end was cut by 1 base, the J end by 3 bases, with 10 bases between. The length of the CDR3 is 14 residues. As DNA, the CDR3 is TGCGCCAGCAGCCAAGTGGGGAGTTACTACGAGCAGTACTTC. It specifies CASSQVGSYYEQYF.

This rearrangement joins TRBV27 to TRBJ2-7, with unresolved D. This CDR3 contains 15 residues. Trimming shortened V by 3 bases and J by 4 bases, and 16 bases separated the two germline ends. Germline CDR1 reads MNHEY; CDR2 reads SMNVEV (reference sequence). The DNA of the CDR3 is TGTGCCAGCAGTTTGGGCTACACGGACCAATACGAGCAGTACTTC. Translated, it gives CASSLGYTDQYEQYF.

The chain uses TRBV7-2 and TRBJ2-3; D may be TRBD2 (6 bases). The CDR3 is made up of 16 amino acids. CDR1 and CDR2 (germline): SGHTA, FQGNSA. The V gene lost 5 bases and the J gene lost 1 base, with 16 bases spanning the gap. In DNA, the CDR3 is TGTGCCAGCAGCGCCCGATTACTAGCCCGCACAGATACGCAGTATTTT. Translated: CASSARLLARTDTQYF.

This clonotype was seen a few times. V gene TRBV28 combines with J gene TRBJ2-3; 11 nucleotides align to TRBD2. Looked up from germline, CDR1 is MDHEN and CDR2 is SYDVKM. This CDR3 is 16 amino acids long. The V gene end was trimmed by 7 bases and the J gene end by 4 bases; junction bases not matched to a gene: 10. In DNA, the CDR3 is TGTGCCAGCATTAGCGGGGGGGCCCGAGGGTCAGATACGCAGTATTTT. It codes for CASISGGARGSDTQYF.

This clonotype was detected a few times. In DNA, the CDR3 is TGCAGCGTTGAGGGGTGGAACACAGATACGCAGTATTTT. It codes for CSVEGWNTDTQYF. The chain uses TRBV29-1 and TRBJ2-3; no reliable D call. Deletions cut 3 bases from V and 2 bases from J, with 9 bases between. The CDR3 extends over 13 amino acids. The V gene's germline CDR1 is SQVTM and CDR2 ANQGSEA.

Only a few counts were recorded for this clonotype. This chain connects TRBV20-1 to TRBJ1-1; 7 nucleotides align to TRBD1. Trimming cost V 3 bases and J 4 bases; bases outside gene matches: 8. Germline CDR1 reads DFQATT; CDR2 reads SNEGSKA (reference sequence). The CDR3 totals 14 residues. As DNA, the CDR3 is TGCAGTGCTAGTAGGGGGCCCCCGGGCACTGAAGCTTTCTTT. Protein product: CSASRGPPGTEAFF.

V and J are TRBV5-1 and TRBJ1-3, with D possibly matching TRBD1 (5 bases). V was shortened by 0 bases and J by 4 bases, with 14 bases between the two germline ends. Germline lookup yields CDR1 SGHRS and CDR2 YFSETQ. The CDR3 runs 16 residues. CDR3 DNA sequence: TGCGCCAGCAGCTTGGCCGGGGCTCGGGTCGGAAACACCATATATTTT. Protein product: CASSLAGARVGNTIYF.

This chain joins TRBV4-1 and TRBJ1-2, with D hard to call. CDR1 MGHRA and CDR2 YSYEKL come from the germline V gene. V was shortened by 4 bases and J by 8 bases, with 20 bases between the two germline ends. The length of the CDR3 is 15 residues. CDR3 loop: CASSPQDVTRWGYTF. The CDR3, as DNA: TGCGCCAGCAGCCCCCAAGACGTCACCCGCTGGGGCTACACCTTC.

The chain combines TRBV2 with TRBJ1-5; unclear D gene. The CDR3 has 11 amino acids. Germline loops: CDR1 SNHLY, CDR2 FYNNEI. V was trimmed by 8 bases and J by 9 bases, leaving 11 bases between them. CDR3 sequence: CASSPPGPQHF. The DNA of the CDR3 is TGTGCCAGCTCCCCTCCCGGGCCCCAGCATTTT. Based on the CDR3 plus reference TRBV2 and TRBJ1-5, the full variable domain is EPEVTQTPSHQVTQMGQEVILRCVPISNHLYFYWYRQILGQKVEFLVSFYNNEISEKSEIFDDQFSVERPDGSNFTLKIRSTKLEDSAMYFCASSPPGPQHFGDGTRLSIL.

This clonotype was counted between two and nine times. V and J are TRBV27 and TRBJ2-2; D is uncertain. This CDR3 has 15 residues. The germline CDR1 and CDR2 sequences are MNHEY and SMNVEV (reference sequence). The ends were cut back, 2 bases at V and 4 bases at J, with 11 bases in the middle. The CDR3 DNA reads as TGTGCCAGCAGTTTAGGGGTCTGGGGCACCGGGGAGCTGTTTTTT. This translates into CASSLGVWGTGELFF.

The chain joins TRBV7-2 to TRBJ1-5; tentative D call: TRBD1 (6 bases). CDR1 and CDR2 (germline): SGHTA, FQGNSA. Trimming shortened V by 1 base and J by 2 bases, and 15 bases separated the two germline ends. There are 17 residues in the CDR3. In DNA form, the CDR3 reads TGTGCCAGCAGCTTAGTGGATACAGGGTTTGGCAATCAGCCCCAGCATTTT. Its translation: CASSLVDTGFGNQPQHF. Looking up the rest from reference TRBV7-2 and TRBJ1-5 gives the full variable domain: GAGVSQSPSNKVTEKGKDVELRCDPISGHTALYWYRQSLGQGLEFLIYFQGNSAPDKSGLPSDRFSAERTGGSVSTLTIQRTQQEDSAVYLCASSLVDTGFGNQPQHFGDGTRLSIL.

J is TRBJ1-1 and V is TRBV19; no definite D call. The germline V gene encodes CDR1 LNHDA and CDR2 SQIVND (reference sequence). CDR3 size: 12 residues. V was pared by 2 bases and J by 6 bases, with 7 bases between. The CDR3 DNA reads TGTGCCAGTAGTATATACGGCGCTGAAGCTTTCTTT. Residues: CASSIYGAEAFF.

CDR3 region: CATSDPAGTSGGATDTQYF. For the CDR3, the DNA is TGTGCCACCAGTGATCCCGCCGGGACTAGCGGGGGAGCAACAGATACGCAGTATTTT. The gene calls are TRBV24-1 and TRBJ2-3; 14 nucleotides line up with TRBD2. The V segment lost 3 bases and the J segment 3 bases; nucleotides outside the gene matches: 10. The CDR3 covers 19 residues. Germline CDR1 reads KGHDR; CDR2 reads SFDVKD.

This chain connects TRBV9 to TRBJ2-1; 10 nucleotides match TRBD2. The germline gives CDR1 SGDLS, CDR2 YYNGEE. This CDR3 is built from 15 residues. The trim removed 1 base at V and 2 bases at J, leaving 0 bases unmatched. CDR3 loop: CASSVLAGAYNEQFF. The DNA for the CDR3 is TGTGCCAGCAGCGTACTAGCGGGGGCCTACAATGAGCAGTTCTTC.

The chain has TRBV12-3 or TRBV12-4 and TRBJ1-2; D is possibly TRBD1 (5 bases). The CDR3 covers 15 residues. V dropped 2 bases and J dropped 2 bases, with 12 bases sitting between them. This CDR3 reads CASSLRQGINYGYTF. The CDR3 DNA sequence: TGTGCCAGCAGTTTAAGGCAGGGAATCAACTATGGCTACACCTTC.

A few counts support this clonotype. The CDR3 loop reads CASSRGGTSGTYQETQYF. The CDR3 DNA reads TGTGCCAGCAGCCGAGGCGGGACTAGCGGGACGTACCAAGAGACCCAGTACTTC. This chain uses TRBV3-1 with TRBJ2-5, with TRBD2 matching 13 bases. CDR3 size: 18 residues. After removal of 4 bases from V and 0 bases from J, the junction contained 8 bases not matched to a gene. Looked up from germline, CDR1 is LGHDT and CDR2 is YNNKEL (reference sequence).

The CDR3 nucleotides read TGCGCCAGCAGCTTGGACGCGACAGTCCCCACTGAAGCTTTCTTT. Its translation: CASSLDATVPTEAFF. This chain joins TRBV5-1 and TRBJ1-1, with D perhaps matching TRBD1 (5 bases). V shed 0 bases and J shed 4 bases, with 13 bases lying between them. Germline V gene lookup returns CDR1 SGHRS and CDR2 YFSETQ. The CDR3 has 15 amino acids.

In its sample, this clonotype was seen a few times. V and J are TRBV7-9 and TRBJ2-1, with D maybe TRBD2 (6 bases). This CDR3 is 16 amino acids long. V lost 1 base and J 4 bases, leaving 14 bases between the germline ends. Germline V gene lookup returns CDR1 SEHNR and CDR2 FQNEAQ (reference sequence). CDR3 amino acids: CASSLGAGPAYNEQFF. As DNA, the CDR3 is TGTGCCAGCAGCTTAGGGGCGGGACCCGCATACAATGAGCAGTTCTTC.

The CDR3 region is CASSPGLAGSGEQFF. The DNA for the CDR3 is TGTGCCAGCAGCCCGGGACTAGCGGGGTCCGGGGAGCAGTTCTTC. V gene TRBV11-3 combines with J gene TRBJ2-1; 13 bases match TRBD2. The V segment lost 5 bases and the J segment 10 bases; nucleotides outside the gene matches: 8. CDR3 length: 15 amino acids. Germline values: CDR1 SGHNT, CDR2 YENEEA. The complete variable domain, with remaining parts taken from reference TRBV11-3 and TRBJ2-1, reads EAGVVQSPRYKIIEKKQPVAFWCNPISGHNTLYWYLQNLGQGPELLIRYENEEAVDDSQLPKDRFSAERLKGVDSTLKIQPAELGDSAVYLCASSPGLAGSGEQFFGPGTRLTVL.

The rearrangement links TRBV20-1 to TRBJ2-1; no clear D gene. V dropped 3 bases and J dropped 4 bases, with 16 bases sitting between them. The CDR3 is 15 amino acids. The germline gives CDR1 DFQATT, CDR2 SNEGSKA (reference sequence). For the CDR3, the DNA is TGCAGTGCTAGTGTGTCTTGGGTGGGATACAATGAGCAGTTCTTC. Encoded protein: CSASVSWVGYNEQFF.

The chain links TRBV18 to TRBJ1-3, with D uncertain. The V and J ends lost 2 bases and 4 bases respectively, with 6 bases between them. The CDR3 sequence is 13 residues long. Germline CDR1 and CDR2: KGHSH and LQKENI. The CDR3 nucleotides read TGTGCCAGCTCACCAGGCAGAGGAAACACCATATATTTT. It is translated as CASSPGRGNTIYF.

This clonotype was detected only a few times. The chain joins TRBV27 to TRBJ2-7; D gene ambiguous. Trimming pared 6 bases from V and 0 bases from J, leaving 15 bases between. CDR3 length equals 15 residues. Germline V lookup: CDR1 MNHEY, CDR2 SMNVEV (reference sequence). DNA of the CDR3: TGTGCCAGCAGCGCTACCGTGTTAACCTCCTACGAGCAGTACTTC. It yields the protein CASSATVLTSYEQYF.

Here the CDR3 reads CASRRDRLSSYEQYF. The CDR3 DNA reads TGTGCCAGCAGGAGGGACAGGCTAAGCTCCTACGAGCAGTACTTC. The chain couples TRBV6-2 or TRBV6-3 to TRBJ2-7, with TRBD1 matching over 8 bases. From germline, CDR1 is MNHEY and CDR2 SVGEGT. The CDR3 length is 15 residues. V lost 6 bases and J lost 0; bases outside the gene matches: 7.

The chain recombines TRBV7-2 with TRBJ1-5; weak D call: TRBD1 (5 bases). Trimming removed 1 base at V and 8 bases at J, with 12 bases between. Germline V gene lookup returns CDR1 SGHTA and CDR2 FQGNSA. CDR3 length: 14 amino acids. CDR3 residues: CASSLGAGLEPQHF. In nucleotides, the CDR3 is TGTGCCAGCAGCTTAGGGGCAGGGCTAGAGCCCCAGCATTTT.